This TCR beta chain was identified in a study of blood T cell repertoires in COVID-19. Methods used by the authors: By means of reference gene primer amplification, nucleated cell counts were estimated. The assay was immunoSEQ multiplex PCR, and TCRdb's table has in-frame clones only and misses some. V and J calls and clone size come straight from that table; D and trimming were deduced from the DNA. The sample gives fewer than 500,000 clones, nearly 90% of which show up once; about 2.1% is in the top ten. In assigning cohorts, the study relied on participant-reported clinical history. Germline CDR1 and CDR2: SQVTM and ANQGSEA. After removal of 6 bases from V and 6 bases from J, the junction contained 11 bases not matched to a gene. The CDR3 is 13 amino acids. This clone was seen a handful of times.

Sequencing was performed on PBMCs or T cells enriched from blood (not recorded which). The clonotype was recovered from a woman younger than 30 with acute COVID-19. This sequence joins TRBV29-1 and TRBJ2-7; TRBD1 matches 7 bases. The CDR3 region is CSVTGTVSTEQYF. The DNA of the CDR3 is TGCAGCGTCACCGGGACAGTATCGACCGAGCAGTACTTC.